The 18 T cell receptor beta chains listed next were all sequenced from one sample in a study of technical replicates of blood from several donors. The data were produced by immunoSEQ multiplex PCR, yet TCRdb's version contains in-frame clones alone and is incomplete. The table lists about 79,000 clones, more than 90% of them singletons. Sequenced: T cells isolated from PBMCs. All receptors come from a human donor in good health. Some clones in this sample may be carry-over from other donors' samples.

The chain recombines TRBV5-1 with TRBJ1-4; D is perhaps TRBD1 (6 bases). Germline V gives CDR1 SGHRS, CDR2 YFSETQ. This CDR3 region has 14 residues. The V gene lost 2 bases and the J gene lost 7 bases, with 12 bases spanning the gap. The CDR3 coding sequence is TGCGCCAGCAGCTTACTACAGGGTGGTGAAAAACTGTTTTTT. It codes for CASSLLQGGEKLFF.

Written as DNA, the CDR3 is TGTGCCAGCAGCTTACGCCGGGACAGGGTCTCCTACGAGCAGTACTTC. This gives the protein CASSLRRDRVSYEQYF. The rearrangement links TRBV11-2 to TRBJ2-7; 9 nucleotides match TRBD1. Germline loops: CDR1 SGHAT, CDR2 FQNNGV. With V trimmed by 2 bases and J by 0 bases, 5 bases remained unmatched. The CDR3 extends over 16 amino acids.

This sequence joins TRBV30 and TRBJ1-5, with 10 positions matching TRBD1. The CDR3 has 12 amino acids. The germline V gene has CDR1 GTSNPN and CDR2 SVGIG (reference sequence). V lost 6 bases, J lost 5 bases, and 1 base stayed unmatched. CDR3 region: CACGTGDQPQHF. CDR3 bases: TGTGCCTGCGGGACAGGGGATCAGCCCCAGCATTTT.

This chain joins TRBV19 and TRBJ2-5, with TRBD1 as a possible D gene (6 bases). There are 16 residues in the CDR3. V lost 4 bases to trimming and J lost 1 base, with 16 bases between them. Germline-derived CDR1 and CDR2 are LNHDA and SQIVND (reference sequence). The CDR3 spells CASSNGAGVFQETQYF. The CDR3 bases are TGTGCCAGTAGTAATGGGGCAGGGGTCTTCCAAGAGACCCAGTACTTC.

The chain recombines TRBV29-1 with TRBJ2-3; the D gene is possibly TRBD1 (6 bases). Per germline, CDR1 SQVTM and CDR2 ANQGSEA. V lost 5 bases, J lost 4 bases, and 13 bases lay in between. The CDR3 consists of 13 residues. This chain's CDR3 is CSVTRGGADTQYF. The CDR3 coding sequence is TGCAGCGTTACGCGAGGGGGAGCAGATACGCAGTATTTT.

The chain links TRBV29-1 to TRBJ2-3; TRBD1 matches at 8 bases. Trimming at V came to 5 bases and at J to 5 bases, leaving 9 bases not matched to a gene. Germline loops: CDR1 SQVTM, CDR2 ANQGSEA. The CDR3 is made up of 14 amino acids. The CDR3 sequence is CSVLQGVFRDTQYF. The CDR3 region has the DNA TGCAGCGTTTTACAGGGGGTCTTTAGAGATACGCAGTATTTT.

DNA for the CDR3: TGTGCCAGCAGCTTAGAATACTCCGCGGCGGAGACCCAGTACTTC. Protein product: CASSLEYSAAETQYF. The chain joins TRBV7-6 to TRBJ2-5; no firm D call. Germline CDR1 is SGHVS and CDR2 is FNYEAQ. Trimming cost V 1 base and J 5 bases, with 14 bases left between them. The CDR3 contains 15 residues.

V and J are TRBV13 and TRBJ2-5; 10 nucleotides align to TRBD1. The CDR3 consists of 14 residues. Germline assignment: CDR1 PRHDT and CDR2 FYEKMQ (reference sequence). The ends lost 5 bases at V and 3 bases at J; junction bases unmatched: 3. CDR3 bases: TGTGCCAGCAGCCAGGACAGGGGGAAAGAGACCCAGTACTTC. Translating it yields CASSQDRGKETQYF.

CDR3 in amino acids: CASSTVSVGYGYTF. In DNA form, the CDR3 reads TGTGCCAGTAGTACCGTCAGCGTGGGCTATGGCTACACCTTC. The chain joins TRBV19 to TRBJ1-2, with D unclear. Germline V lookup: CDR1 LNHDA, CDR2 SQIVND (reference sequence). The CDR3 length is 14 residues. V was clipped by 4 bases and J by 4 bases, with 13 bases between them.

This chain joins TRBV5-5 and TRBJ2-7; D remains unclear. Deletions cut 0 bases from V and 3 bases from J, with 13 bases between. This CDR3 is built from 15 residues. The germline CDR1 and CDR2 sequences are SGHKS and YYEKEE (reference sequence). The CDR3 bases are TGTGCCAGCAGCTTGGCCTTTTACAGTAGCTACGAGCAGTACTTC. It translates to CASSLAFYSSYEQYF.

The chain joins TRBV6-5 to TRBJ2-3; the D gene is possibly TRBD2 (6 bases). Germline CDR1 is MNHEY and CDR2 is SVGAGI. CDR3 size: 15 residues. The V and J ends lost 1 base and 5 bases respectively, with 13 bases between them. CDR3 sequence reads: CASSYFFGGGDTQYF. CDR3 coding DNA: TGTGCCAGCAGTTACTTTTTCGGGGGAGGAGATACGCAGTATTTT.

The rearrangement links TRBV27 to TRBJ2-1; TRBD2 matches 9 bases. The trim removed 1 base at V and 1 base at J, leaving 5 bases unmatched. CDR3 length: 17 residues. Germline values: CDR1 MNHEY, CDR2 SMNVEV (reference sequence). The CDR3 sequence is CASSLWVAGESYNEQFF. CDR3 nucleotide sequence: TGTGCCAGCAGTTTATGGGTAGCGGGAGAATCCTACAATGAGCAGTTCTTC.

The chain has TRBV6-6 and TRBJ1-1, with D perhaps TRBD1 (5 bases). V lost 5 bases to trimming and J lost 8 bases, with 12 bases between them. This CDR3 comprises 12 residues. Germline V CDR1 and CDR2: MNHNY, SVGAGI (reference sequence). Here the CDR3 DNA reads TGTGCCAGCAGTGCGGGGGTGACGGAAGCTTTCTTT. It encodes CASSAGVTEAFF.

The gene calls are TRBV2 and TRBJ1-1, with D possibly being TRBD1 (5 bases). CDR3 size: 13 residues. V dropped 0 bases and J dropped 11 bases, with 13 bases sitting between them. CDR1 is SNHLY and CDR2 is FYNNEI in the germline V gene. Here the CDR3 reads CASSEAAGVVAFF. The DNA for the CDR3 is TGTGCCAGCAGTGAAGCGGCGGGGGTAGTTGCTTTCTTT.

The rearrangement joins TRBV7-9 to TRBJ2-1, with TRBD2 matching 7 bases. CDR3 size: 16 residues. Germline trimming cut 1 base from V and 0 bases from J; bases unmatched to any gene: 3. Germline lookup yields CDR1 SEHNR and CDR2 FQNEAQ (reference sequence). The CDR3: CASSLVGGSSYNEQFF. The CDR3 DNA follows: TGTGCCAGCAGCTTAGTAGGCGGGAGCTCCTACAATGAGCAGTTCTTC.

The CDR3 is CAWSVTVHYEQYF. CDR3 in DNA: TGTGCCTGGAGTGTGACAGTCCACTACGAGCAGTACTTC. The chain joins TRBV30 to TRBJ2-7; D is perhaps TRBD1 (5 bases). From germline, CDR1 is GTSNPN and CDR2 SVGIG (reference sequence). V shed 0 bases and J shed 3 bases, with 9 bases lying between them. This CDR3 has 13 residues.

V and J are TRBV5-4 and TRBJ2-7, with TRBD1 identical over 7 bases. J lost 3 bases, V lost 4 bases, and 4 bases had no gene match. The germline V gene encodes CDR1 SGHNT and CDR2 YYREEE (reference sequence). The CDR3 consists of 13 residues. The DNA for the CDR3 is TGTGCCAGCAGCCTGGGACAGCGCTACGAGCAGTACTTC. This gives the protein CASSLGQRYEQYF.

The rearrangement links TRBV27 to TRBJ1-2; D call uncertain. The CDR3 sequence is 12 residues long. Germline CDR1 reads MNHEY; CDR2 reads SMNVEV (reference sequence). Trimming took off 4 bases at V and 8 bases at J, with 11 bases between the two ends. The CDR3 DNA reads TGTGCCAGCAGTTCGACTGGAACGGGCTACACCTTC. Translating it yields CASSSTGTGYTF.